Sequencing of this T cell receptor (beta chain) was carried out in a study of shared clonotypes between healthy human individuals. Study-wide points: Limitation of the genetic and exposure-history diversity represented came from the few donors.

Here immunoSEQ multiplex PCR was the method, and the copy in TCRdb shows in-frame clones only, minus some. There are approximately 460,000 clones in the sample; 77% occur only once, and 12% lies in the top ten. The CDR3 loop spans 17 amino acids. V was clipped by 4 bases and J by 2 bases, with 20 bases between them. The germline CDR1 and CDR2 sequences are ENHRY and SYGVKD. A remark on this clone: Antigen: not known.

Sequenced input: PBMCs. The chain employs TRBV10-3 and TRBJ2-5; D is tentatively TRBD1 or TRBD2 (5 bases each). This receptor was obtained from a woman in her forties in good health. Some clones in this sample may be carry-over from other donors' samples. The CDR3 sequence is CAISGGLGTGYQETQYF. CDR3 nucleotides: TGTGCCATCAGTGGGGGATTGGGGACGGGCTATCAAGAGACCCAGTACTTC.